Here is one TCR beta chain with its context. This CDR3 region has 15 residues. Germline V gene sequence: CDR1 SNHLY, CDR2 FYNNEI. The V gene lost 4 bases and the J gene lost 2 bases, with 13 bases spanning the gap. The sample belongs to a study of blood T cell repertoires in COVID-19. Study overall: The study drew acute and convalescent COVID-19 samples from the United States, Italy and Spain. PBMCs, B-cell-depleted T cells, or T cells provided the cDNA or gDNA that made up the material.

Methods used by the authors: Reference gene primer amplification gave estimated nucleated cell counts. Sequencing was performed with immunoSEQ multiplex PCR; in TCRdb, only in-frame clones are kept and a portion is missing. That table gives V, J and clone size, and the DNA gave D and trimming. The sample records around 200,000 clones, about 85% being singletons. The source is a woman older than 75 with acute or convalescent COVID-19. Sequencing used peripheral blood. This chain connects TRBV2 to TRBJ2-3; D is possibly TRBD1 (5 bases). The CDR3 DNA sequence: TGTGCCAGCAGTGGGTCAGGGTATGACACAGATACGCAGTATTTT. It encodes CASSGSGYDTDTQYF.